Listed below are T cell receptor beta chains from one sample, sequenced in a study of cytomegalovirus exposure and HLA in healthy donors. Clones were read by immunoSEQ multiplex PCR, and TCRdb kept only the in-frame ones, dropping some. The sample lists about 160,000 clones, about 68% seen once, with over 2.5% in the top ten. Input material: PBMCs. Receptors were obtained from a female donor in good health and CMV-seronegative. Both conserved end residues are trimmed from each CDR3. The order of the fields is D gene, V gene, CDR3 protein. A D gene is named only where the DNA matches it firmly.

D gene: TRBD1; V gene: TRBV9; CDR3 protein: ASSVGTGGDSPLH
D gene: TRBD1; V gene: TRBV4-1; CDR3 protein: ASSQLQGGGYGYT
D gene: .; V gene: TRBV2; CDR3 protein: ASSDGGLGGEQY
D gene: .; V gene: TRBV7-6; CDR3 protein: ASSSTYGSAYNEQF
D gene: TRBD1; V gene: TRBV5-1; CDR3 protein: ASCPGTGVTVGTEAF
D gene: TRBD2; V gene: TRBV6-4; CDR3 protein: ASSGTSGRGGNEQF
D gene: TRBD2; V gene: TRBV7-2; CDR3 protein: ASSSPFLFGGAGDTQY
D gene: TRBD1; V gene: TRBV6-4; CDR3 protein: ASSDSAGGSDTQY
D gene: .; V gene: TRBV25-1; CDR3 protein: ASAVPGGNEKLF
D gene: .; V gene: TRBV7-2; CDR3 protein: ASSLASGGGYEKLF
D gene: .; V gene: TRBV9; CDR3 protein: ASSPDMGLGYEQY
D gene: TRBD2; V gene: TRBV11-2; CDR3 protein: ASSSRTREADTQY
D gene: TRBD2; V gene: TRBV7-9; CDR3 protein: ASSAPGLAVSYEQY
D gene: .; V gene: TRBV4-3; CDR3 protein: ASSQSSAGSPLH
D gene: TRBD2; V gene: TRBV2; CDR3 protein: ASSEEVPWASGGRSTDTQY
D gene: TRBD1; V gene: TRBV9; CDR3 protein: ASSPRDRWQETQY
D gene: .; V gene: TRBV28; CDR3 protein: ASSLQLQGYSPLH
D gene: .; V gene: TRBV23-1; CDR3 protein: ASSQMRSTISGANVLT